The clone carrying this TCR beta chain was seen at least ten times. TCRdb reprocessed the RT-PCR reads with MiXCR, giving one entry per CDR3 protein. The data contain hundreds of thousands of distinct CDR3 sequences, 14% of them singletons. Germline CDR1 KGHSH, CDR2 LQKENI. The germline V and J ends were trimmed by 6 bases and 7 bases, with 23 bases remaining between them. CDR3 length: 16 amino acids. The chain joins TRBV18 to TRBJ2-3; tentatively, D is TRBD1 (6 bases). Sequenced sample: memory CD4+ T cells from blood. The receptor was isolated from a female donor in good health, serving as a healthy control. The CDR3 DNA reads TGTGCCAGCTCCCAAGGGGCCGGGACAAGGGATCATACGCAGTATTTT. Encoded protein: CASSQGAGTRDHTQYF.